Listed below are T cell receptor beta chains from one sample, sequenced in a study of T cells in Graves' hyperthyroidism and ophthalmopathy. TCRdb processed the multiplex PCR reads anew with MiXCR; each CDR3 protein has one entry. The sample lists 450,000 to 650,000 distinct CDR3 sequences, around 14% occurring once. The sample taken for sequencing was blood. These receptors were collected from a woman under 30 with Graves' ophthalmopathy. Each CDR3 is given with its conserved first and last residue. The D gene is left open where the match is weak. Some rows have no size entry. The others give once, few or many, or a class for an expanded clone.

j_call clone_size v_call d_call cdr3_nt cdr3_aa
TRBJ2-5 many TRBV7-2 . TGTGCCAGCAGCTTAGGCAATGTTCACGGTAAAGAGACCCAGTACTTC CASSLGNVHGKETQYF
TRBJ2-7 . TRBV7-9 . TGTGCCAGCAGCTTCGAGCGGCTCGAGCAGTACTTC CASSFERLEQYF
TRBJ1-3 few TRBV9 . TGTGCCAGCAGCGTAGGAGGGGGACGCGACTCTGGAAACACCATATATTTT CASSVGGGRDSGNTIYF
TRBJ1-5 many TRBV7-2 . TGTGCCAGCAGCTTTGACTCCTCCTTCAATCAGCCCCAGCATTTT CASSFDSSFNQPQHF
TRBJ2-6 . TRBV6-2/TRBV6-3 . TGTGCCAGCAGTTACTCGCGAAGCTCTGGGGCCAACGTCCTGACTTTC CASSYSRSSGANVLTF
TRBJ2-1 many TRBV29-1 . TGCAGCGTTGGGGCGGCGGGATACCCCCAGAATGAGCAGTTCTTC CSVGAAGYPQNEQFF
TRBJ1-2 . TRBV6-1 . TGTGCCAGCAGCCCCTCGGACAGTGGTTATGGCTACACCTTC CASSPSDSGYGYTF
TRBJ1-1 . TRBV4-1 . TGCGCCAGCAGGCTGGGAAGACTTGGAAGGGGTCTAGAGTTTGAAGCTTTCTTT CASRLGRLGRGLEFEAFF
TRBJ1-1 few TRBV6-1 . TGTGCCAGCAGTGAAGGGAACAGGCGGAACACTGAAGCTTTCTTT CASSEGNRRNTEAFF
TRBJ1-6 many TRBV20-1 . TGCAGTGCAGACTGGCTCAGGAATCGTTATAATTCACCCCTCCACTTT CSADWLRNRYNSPLHF
TRBJ2-2 many TRBV7-9 TRBD2 TGTGCCAGCAGCGCCCTAGCGGGGCTGAACACCGGGGAGCTGTTTTTT CASSALAGLNTGELFF
TRBJ2-5 few TRBV24-1 TRBD1 TGTGCCACCAGTGAACCGGGACAGGGGGCGGTAGAGACCCAGTACTTC CATSEPGQGAVETQYF
TRBJ2-2 few TRBV7-9 . TGTGCCAGCAGCTTAGCGATGGGTCCGAACACCGGGGAGCTGTTTTTT CASSLAMGPNTGELFF